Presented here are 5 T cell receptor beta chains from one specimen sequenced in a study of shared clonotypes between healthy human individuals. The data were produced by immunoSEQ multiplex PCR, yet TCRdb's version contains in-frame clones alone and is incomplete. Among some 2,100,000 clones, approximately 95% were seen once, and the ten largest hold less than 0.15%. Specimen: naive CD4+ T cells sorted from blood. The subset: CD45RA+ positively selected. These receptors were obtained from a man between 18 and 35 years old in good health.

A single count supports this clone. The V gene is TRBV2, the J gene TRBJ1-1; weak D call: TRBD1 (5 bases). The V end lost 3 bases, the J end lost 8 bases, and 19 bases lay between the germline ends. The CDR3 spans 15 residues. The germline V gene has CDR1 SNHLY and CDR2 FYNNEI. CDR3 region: CASSDRGHVRSEAFF. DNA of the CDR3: TGTGCCAGCAGTGACAGAGGACATGTTCGGTCCGAAGCTTTCTTT.

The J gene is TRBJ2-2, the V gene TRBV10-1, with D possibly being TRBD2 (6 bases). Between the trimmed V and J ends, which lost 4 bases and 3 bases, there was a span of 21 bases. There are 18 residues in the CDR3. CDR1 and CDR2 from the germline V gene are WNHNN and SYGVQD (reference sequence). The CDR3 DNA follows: TGCGCCAGCAGTGGACAGCGGGTGGGCCCGGGGTACACCGGGGAGCTGTTTTTT. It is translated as CASSGQRVGPGYTGELFF.

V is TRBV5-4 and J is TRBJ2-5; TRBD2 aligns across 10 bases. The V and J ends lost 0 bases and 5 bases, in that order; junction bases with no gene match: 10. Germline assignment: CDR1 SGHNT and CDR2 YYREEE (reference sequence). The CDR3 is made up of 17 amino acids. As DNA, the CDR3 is TGTGCCAGCAGCTTGGCGACTAGCGGGCGGGGGATGGAGACCCAGTACTTC. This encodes CASSLATSGRGMETQYF.

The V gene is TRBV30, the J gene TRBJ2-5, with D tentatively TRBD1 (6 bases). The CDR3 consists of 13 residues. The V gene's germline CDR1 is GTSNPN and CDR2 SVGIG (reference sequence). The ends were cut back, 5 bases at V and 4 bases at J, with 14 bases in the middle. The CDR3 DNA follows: TGTGCCTGGGCCCAGGGGAAAGGAGAGACCCAGTACTTC. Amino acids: CAWAQGKGETQYF. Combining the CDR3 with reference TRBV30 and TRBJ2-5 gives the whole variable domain SQTIHQWPATLVQPVGSPLSLECTVEGTSNPNLYWYRQAAGRGLQLLFYSVGIGQISSEVPQNLSASRPQDRQFILSSKKLLLSDSGFYLCAWAQGKGETQYFGPGTRLLVL.

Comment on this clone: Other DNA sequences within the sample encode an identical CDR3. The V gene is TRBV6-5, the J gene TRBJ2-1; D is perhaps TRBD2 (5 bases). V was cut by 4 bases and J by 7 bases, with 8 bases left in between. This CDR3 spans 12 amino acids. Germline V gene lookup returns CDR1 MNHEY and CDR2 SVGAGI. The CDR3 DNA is TGTGCCAGCAGTTCACCGGGGAATGAGCAGTTCTTC. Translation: CASSSPGNEQFF.